The 8 T cell receptor beta chains below were found in one sample sequenced in a study of blood T cell repertoires in COVID-19. The assay was immunoSEQ multiplex PCR, and TCRdb's table has in-frame clones only and misses some. The table lists 250,000 to 350,000 clones, 75% to 90% of them singletons, with 0.94% in the top ten. Sequences were obtained from peripheral blood. Every receptor here comes from a middle-aged woman who had recovered from COVID-19.

This clone is a singleton in its sample. The CDR3 is CASSQMRNEQFF. The CDR3 DNA follows: TGTGCCAGCAGCCAAATGCGGAATGAGCAGTTCTTC. The chain employs TRBV3-1 (or the pseudogene TRBV3-2) and TRBJ2-1; D gene unclear. Germline V lookup: CDR1 LGHDT, CDR2 YNNKEL (reference sequence). The V end was cut by 2 bases, the J end by 7 bases, with 6 bases between. There are 12 residues in the CDR3.

The table lists this clone with a count of one. Here the CDR3 reads CASSLEIRGAGSTDTQYF. The CDR3 DNA reads as TGTGCCAGCAGTCTCGAAATACGGGGAGCGGGATCCACAGATACGCAGTATTTT. V gene TRBV27 combines with J gene TRBJ2-3, with TRBD2 matching 7 bases. J lost 2 bases, V lost 5 bases, and 16 bases had no gene match. This CDR3 has 18 amino acids. Germline V gives CDR1 MNHEY, CDR2 SMNVEV (reference sequence).

This clone has only a few counts. The V gene is TRBV30, the J gene TRBJ2-7, with 9 bases lining up with TRBD1. V lost 4 bases, J lost 7 bases, and 11 bases stayed unmatched. The germline V gene encodes CDR1 GTSNPN and CDR2 SVGIG (reference sequence). The length of the CDR3 is 14 residues. This CDR3 reads CAWIPRDRAGEQYF. The CDR3 bases are TGTGCCTGGATCCCCCGGGACAGGGCGGGAGAGCAGTACTTC.

Details on this clone: The junction does not match germline at one end; this may be a read error. The rearrangement links TRBV2 to TRBJ1-2; D is perhaps TRBD1 (5 bases). Germline V gene data show CDR1 as SNHLY and CDR2 as FYNNEI. This CDR3 has 12 amino acids. The CDR3 protein is CASSDRGLLPHF. CDR3 in DNA: TGTGCCAGCAGTGACCGGGGACTTCTCCCCCACTTC.

The rearrangement joins TRBV5-1 to TRBJ2-1, with 8 positions matching TRBD2. CDR1 and CDR2 (germline): SGHRS, YFSETQ. There are 17 residues in the CDR3. After removal of 0 bases from V and 3 bases from J, the junction contained 8 bases not matched to a gene. The CDR3 protein is CASSLVTAAGGYNEQFF. The DNA for the CDR3 is TGCGCCAGCAGCTTGGTAACGGCCGCGGGGGGCTACAATGAGCAGTTCTTC.

The gene calls are TRBV7-2 and TRBJ2-5; D is possibly TRBD2 (7 bases). The germline CDR1 and CDR2 sequences are SGHTA and FQGNSA. V lost 1 base and J lost 0, with 15 bases in between. CDR3 length equals 17 residues. The CDR3 here is CASSLVLGGGYQETQYF. DNA for the CDR3: TGTGCCAGCAGCTTAGTCTTAGGGGGAGGGTACCAAGAGACCCAGTACTTC.

The chain couples TRBV5-6 to TRBJ2-5; no clear D. This CDR3 contains 13 residues. The V and J ends lost 4 bases and 1 base respectively, with 8 bases between them. The germline CDR1 and CDR2 sequences are SGHDT and YYEEEE. CDR3 amino acids: CASSPIPQETQYF. CDR3 DNA: TGTGCCAGCAGCCCCATCCCCCAAGAGACCCAGTACTTC.

The chain has TRBV6-5 and TRBJ1-6, with 9 nucleotides matching TRBD1. Losses at the gene ends were 6 bases for V and 8 bases for J; bases not matched to a gene: 5. The CDR3 is made up of 14 amino acids. Germline V gives CDR1 MNHEY, CDR2 SVGAGI. For the CDR3, the DNA is TGTGCCAGCAGCCTACAGGGGGCTCATTCACCCCTCCACTTT. Protein: CASSLQGAHSPLHF.